This passage covers 24 T cell receptor beta chains from one sample sequenced in a study of CD8+ T cells in alopecia areata (dated by TCRdb to 2017 to 2018). The library was generated by the immunoSEQ multiplex PCR assay. RNA was extracted from all samples and reverse transcribed into cDNA as template for TCR sequencing. TCRdb stores this immuneACCESS table with in-frame sequences only. Part of the clones is absent; in the studies checked, under half of the shortfall reflects unresolved V genes, and no reason is known for the rest. The sample profile shows 150,000 to 200,000 clones; approximately 56% of them were found once. The ten largest clones represent approximately 15% of the sample. The time point tag for this specimen amounts to: baseline before oral tofacitinib. Sequencing used CD4+ T cells sorted from blood, obtained at week 0. The receptors were sampled from a human donor with alopecia areata.

For the CDR3, the DNA is TGTGCCAGCACCCAGGGACAGGGGGCGATCGAGCAGTACTTC. Its translation is CASTQGQGAIEQYF. The V call is TRBV6-5, the J call TRBJ2-7, with TRBD1 matching over 12 bases. CDR3 length equals 14 residues. The V and J ends lost 7 bases and 6 bases, in that order; junction bases with no gene match: 7. Germline V gene sequence: CDR1 MNHEY, CDR2 SVGAGI.

This clone was found a few times. The chain recombines TRBV29-1 with TRBJ2-7; D not resolved. Germline V gives CDR1 SQVTM, CDR2 ANQGSEA. V dropped 4 bases and J dropped 4 bases, with 8 bases sitting between them. CDR3 length: 11 amino acids. The CDR3 loop is CSVGAGYEQYF. In DNA, the CDR3 is TGCAGCGTTGGTGCTGGGTACGAGCAGTACTTC.

This clone has a handful of counts. This chain uses TRBV30 with TRBJ1-1, with a weak D call TRBD1 (5 bases). The V gene lost 4 bases and the J gene lost 1 base, with 10 bases spanning the gap. There are 13 residues in the CDR3. Germline values: CDR1 GTSNPN, CDR2 SVGIG (reference sequence). The CDR3 reads CAWIERGNTEAFF. The CDR3 DNA reads TGTGCCTGGATCGAAAGGGGGAACACTGAAGCTTTCTTT.

The J gene is TRBJ2-7, the V gene TRBV27, with a weak D call TRBD1 (5 bases). The length of the CDR3 is 12 residues. Trimming left V 2 bases short and J 6 bases short, with 8 bases between. Germline-derived CDR1 and CDR2 are MNHEY and SMNVEV (reference sequence). Here the CDR3 DNA reads TGTGCCAGCAGTTTAGTGGGGCTCGAGCAGTACTTC. Protein sequence: CASSLVGLEQYF.

V and J are TRBV6-1 and TRBJ1-2; possible D gene TRBD1, 5 bases. The germline V gene has CDR1 MNHNS and CDR2 SASEGT. The CDR3 has 11 residues. Trimming pared 8 bases from V and 3 bases from J, leaving 7 bases between. DNA of the CDR3: TGTGCCAGCGGAGGGGACTATGGCTACACCTTC. As protein: CASGGDYGYTF.

V and J are TRBV30 and TRBJ1-6; 7 nucleotides align to TRBD1. Germline V lookup: CDR1 GTSNPN, CDR2 SVGIG (reference sequence). V dropped 0 bases and J dropped 10; count of bases not matched to a gene: 6. This CDR3 has 14 amino acids. The CDR3 nucleotides read TGTGCCTGGAGTGTACAGGGGTTTAGGTCACCCCTCCACTTT. It codes for CAWSVQGFRSPLHF.

The chain employs TRBV4-2 and TRBJ1-2; D possibly corresponds to TRBD1 (6 bases). CDR1 and CDR2 (germline): LGHNA, YNFKEQ. CDR3 length: 17 amino acids. Trimming left V 3 bases short and J 2 bases short, with 19 bases between. The CDR3 DNA reads as TGTGCCAGCAGCCATCCCACGGGGGGGCAGGGGAACTATGGCTACACCTTC. Protein sequence: CASSHPTGGQGNYGYTF.

The chain links TRBV29-1 to TRBJ2-2; D is ambiguous. The CDR3 has 11 amino acids. The germline CDR1 and CDR2 sequences are SQVTM and ANQGSEA. Trimming removed 4 bases from V and 4 bases from J, with 4 bases in between. In DNA, the CDR3 is TGCAGCGTTGTCCGCACCGGGGAGCTGTTTTTT. Encoded protein: CSVVRTGELFF.

The J gene is TRBJ2-4, the V gene TRBV5-1, with D possibly being TRBD1 or TRBD2 (5 bases each). V was cut by 4 bases and J by 6 bases, with 14 bases left in between. The CDR3 runs 14 residues. Germline lookup yields CDR1 SGHRS and CDR2 YFSETQ. CDR3: CASSPGTGRNIQYF. CDR3 bases: TGCGCCAGCAGCCCGGGGACGGGGCGAAACATTCAGTACTTC.

V and J are TRBV6-5 and TRBJ2-1; D is unresolved. The V end lost 8 bases, the J end lost 12 bases, and 17 bases lay between the germline ends. Germline lookup yields CDR1 MNHEY and CDR2 SVGAGI. The CDR3 loop spans 12 amino acids. The CDR3 coding sequence is TGTGCCAGCGGGGTTCGGGCGGCTGGGCAGTTCTTC. Residues: CASGVRAAGQFF.

This rearrangement joins TRBV7-8 to TRBJ2-7, with D maybe TRBD1 (6 bases). Per the germline V gene, CDR1 is SGHVS and CDR2 is FQNEAQ. The CDR3 totals 12 residues. Trimming left V 6 bases short and J 4 bases short, with 10 bases between. In DNA form, the CDR3 reads TGTGCCAGCAGGAGTCAGGGGTACGAGCAGTACTTC. Residues: CASRSQGYEQYF.

This clone has a handful of counts. The chain couples TRBV30 to TRBJ1-2; D is uncertain. The germline V gene has CDR1 GTSNPN and CDR2 SVGIG (reference sequence). The V end was cut by 0 bases, the J end by 2 bases, with 7 bases between. The CDR3 runs 13 residues. CDR3 DNA sequence: TGTGCCTGGAGTGTGAGCTGGAACTATGGCTACACCTTC. Translating it yields CAWSVSWNYGYTF.

The chain has TRBV14 and TRBJ2-5, with D perhaps assigned TRBD1 or TRBD2 (6 bases each). The J call may be faulty, since TRBJ2-7 better matches the DNA end. The CDR3 sequence is 16 residues long. Germline values: CDR1 SGHDN, CDR2 FVKESK. CDR3 loop: CASSQGIGRGGYEQYF. Written as DNA, the CDR3 is TGTGCCAGCAGCCAAGGTATCGGCAGGGGAGGCTACGAGCAGTACTTC.

The chain couples TRBV29-1 to TRBJ1-6, with D hard to call. The CDR3 runs 10 residues. V was shortened by 4 bases and J by 9 bases, with 4 bases between the two germline ends. The germline gives CDR1 SQVTM, CDR2 ANQGSEA. CDR3 sequence reads: CSVVCSPLHF. The CDR3 DNA is TGCAGCGTTGTTTGTTCACCCCTCCACTTT.

V and J are TRBV27 and TRBJ2-5, with 8 bases identical to TRBD1. Germline V gene data show CDR1 as MNHEY and CDR2 as SMNVEV (reference sequence). The length of the CDR3 is 19 residues. Trimming removed 3 bases from V and 1 base from J; junction bases left unmatched: 16. The CDR3 sequence is CASSFGGPGTGLLQETQYF. In DNA form, the CDR3 reads TGTGCCAGCAGTTTCGGGGGCCCCGGGACAGGACTACTCCAAGAGACCCAGTACTTC.

This clone has only a few counts. This sequence joins TRBV30 and TRBJ1-2; 9 positions agree with TRBD1. The V segment lost 6 bases and the J segment 7 bases; nucleotides outside the gene matches: 3. CDR3 length equals 11 residues. Looked up from germline, CDR1 is GTSNPN and CDR2 is SVGIG (reference sequence). The CDR3 is CACTGGFGYTF. DNA for the CDR3: TGTGCCTGCACAGGGGGCTTTGGCTACACCTTC.

The V gene is TRBV7-6, the J gene TRBJ2-7; 9 bases are a match to TRBD1. The CDR3 length is 14 residues. V lost 5 bases, J lost 4 bases, and 6 bases stayed unmatched. Germline assignment: CDR1 SGHVS and CDR2 FNYEAQ. The CDR3 nucleotides read TGTGCCAGCAGCAAAACAGGGGGCCCTTACGAGCAGTACTTC. Amino acid sequence: CASSKTGGPYEQYF.

The chain employs TRBV5-6 and TRBJ2-7, with no clear D. The length of the CDR3 is 12 residues. The V and J ends lost 5 bases and 2 bases respectively, with 8 bases between them. CDR1 SGHDT and CDR2 YYEEEE come from the germline V gene. The CDR3 protein is CASSQDPYEQYF. For the CDR3, the DNA is TGTGCCAGCAGTCAAGACCCCTACGAGCAGTACTTC.

This chain links TRBV4-1 with TRBJ1-5; D unresolved. The CDR3 is 18 residues long. Trimming took 1 base from V and 2 from J, leaving 18 bases between them. Germline CDR1 reads MGHRA; CDR2 reads YSYEKL. This CDR3 reads CASSQGTLFTGGNQPQHF. The CDR3, as DNA: TGCGCCAGCAGCCAAGGCACCCTCTTCACTGGGGGCAATCAGCCCCAGCATTTT.

This clone was observed a few times. This rearrangement joins TRBV7-2 to TRBJ1-5, with 8 bases identical to TRBD1. Germline lookup yields CDR1 SGHTA and CDR2 FQGNSA. This CDR3 comprises 16 residues. V was clipped by 2 bases and J by 9 bases; unmatched bases: 12. CDR3 sequence (DNA): TGTGCCAGCAGCTTACAGGGACAGGCTACCGGGGGGCCCCAGCATTTT. It encodes CASSLQGQATGGPQHF. Drawing the rest from reference TRBV7-2 and TRBJ1-5, the complete variable domain is GAGVSQSPSNKVTEKGKDVELRCDPISGHTALYWYRQSLGQGLEFLIYFQGNSAPDKSGLPSDRFSAERTGGSVSTLTIQRTQQEDSAVYLCASSLQGQATGGPQHFGDGTRLSIL.

This clone was detected only a few times. This chain uses TRBV5-1 with TRBJ2-5; 12 bases map to TRBD2. In germline, CDR1 is SGHRS, CDR2 YFSETQ. Trimming cost V 2 bases and J 5 bases; bases outside gene matches: 19. The CDR3 contains 20 residues. The DNA for the CDR3 is TGCGCCAGCAGCTTCGCCTTAGGACTAGCGGGGACTACTCTGCGGGAGACCCAGTACTTC. Its translation: CASSFALGLAGTTLRETQYF.

In DNA form, the CDR3 reads TGTGCCAGCCGCTTTCAGGGTGGCGGGGATACGCAGTATTTT. Its protein is CASRFQGGGDTQYF. The chain carries TRBV27 and TRBJ2-3; D may match TRBD1 or TRBD2 (5 bases each). The V end lost 8 bases, the J end lost 6 bases, and 18 bases lay between the germline ends. The germline gives CDR1 MNHEY, CDR2 SMNVEV (reference sequence). The CDR3 spans 14 residues.

This clone was seen a few times. The rearrangement uses TRBV29-1 and TRBJ1-4; tentative D call: TRBD1 (6 bases). With 4 bases removed from V and 13 bases from J, the gap between germline ends came to 19 bases. The CDR3 is 13 amino acids. The V gene's germline CDR1 is SQVTM and CDR2 ANQGSEA. The CDR3 DNA is TGCAGCGTTGCGGGGACACAGAGGACTTCACTGTTTTTT. It yields the protein CSVAGTQRTSLFF.

This clone was seen more than once but under ten times. The V call is TRBV27, the J call TRBJ2-5; TRBD2 aligns across 9 bases. The germline V gene has CDR1 MNHEY and CDR2 SMNVEV (reference sequence). The CDR3 sequence is 16 residues long. V shed 5 bases and J 4 bases; nucleotides not matched to a gene: 11. CDR3 sequence: CASSPRGSGGSETQYF. CDR3 bases: TGTGCCAGCAGTCCGCGGGGTAGCGGGGGCTCAGAGACCCAGTACTTC.